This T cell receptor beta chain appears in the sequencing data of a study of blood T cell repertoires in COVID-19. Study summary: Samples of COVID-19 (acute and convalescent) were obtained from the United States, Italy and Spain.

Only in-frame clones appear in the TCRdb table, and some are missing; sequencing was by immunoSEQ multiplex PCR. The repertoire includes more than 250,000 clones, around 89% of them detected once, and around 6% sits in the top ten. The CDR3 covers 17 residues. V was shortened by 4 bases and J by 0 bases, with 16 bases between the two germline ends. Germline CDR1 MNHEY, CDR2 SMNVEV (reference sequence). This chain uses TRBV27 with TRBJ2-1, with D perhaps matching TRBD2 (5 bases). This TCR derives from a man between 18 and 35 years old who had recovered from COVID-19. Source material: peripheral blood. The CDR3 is CASSSTGERTSYNEQFF. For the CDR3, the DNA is TGTGCCAGCAGTTCCACGGGTGAGCGGACCTCCTACAATGAGCAGTTCTTC.